The 2 T cell receptor beta chains given below trace back to one sample, sequenced in a study of blood T cell repertoires in COVID-19. Assay used: immunoSEQ multiplex PCR; TCRdb lists only in-frame clones, some missing. The sample includes under 200,000 clones, around 81% of them seen just once. Sequenced: peripheral blood. Receptors were obtained from a man aged 70-80 years with active or convalescent COVID-19.

This chain links TRBV3-1 (or the pseudogene TRBV3-2) with TRBJ2-3, with TRBD2 as a possible D gene (7 bases). The CDR3 extends over 17 amino acids. Germline loops: CDR1 LGHDT, CDR2 YNNKEL (reference sequence). V was pared by 1 base and J by 4 bases, with 18 bases between. CDR3 nucleotides: TGTGCCAGCAGCCAAGCCTCCGGGCGGGGGCCGGCAGATACGCAGTATTTT. Translating gives CASSQASGRGPADTQYF.

In its sample, this clone was seen a few times. CDR3 coding DNA: TGCGCCAGCAGCCAAGAGAGGGGAGGGGGACAGGGTGAAGAGACCCAGTACTTC. This sequence encodes CASSQERGGGQGEETQYF. The chain has TRBV4-3 and TRBJ2-5, with 9 nucleotides matching TRBD1. Germline V gene data show CDR1 as LGHNA and CDR2 as YSLEER. V was pared by 0 bases and J by 3 bases, with 11 bases of the junction left unmatched. CDR3 size: 18 residues.